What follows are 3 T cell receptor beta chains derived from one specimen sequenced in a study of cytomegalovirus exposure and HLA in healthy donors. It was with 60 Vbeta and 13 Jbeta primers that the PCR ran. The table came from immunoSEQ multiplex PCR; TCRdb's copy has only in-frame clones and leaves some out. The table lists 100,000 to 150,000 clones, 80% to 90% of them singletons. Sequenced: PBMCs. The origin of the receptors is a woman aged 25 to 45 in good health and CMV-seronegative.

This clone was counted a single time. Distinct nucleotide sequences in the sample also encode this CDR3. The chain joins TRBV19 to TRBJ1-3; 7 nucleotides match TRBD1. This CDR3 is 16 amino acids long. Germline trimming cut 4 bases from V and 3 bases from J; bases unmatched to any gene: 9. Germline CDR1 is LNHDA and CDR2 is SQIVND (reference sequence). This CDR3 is CASSTYLGTVGNTIYF. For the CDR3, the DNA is TGTGCCAGTAGTACATATCTAGGGACAGTTGGAAACACCATATATTTT. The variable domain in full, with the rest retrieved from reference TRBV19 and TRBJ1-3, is DGGITQSPKYLFRKEGQNVTLSCEQNLNHDAMYWYRQDPGQGLRLIYYSQIVNDFQKGDIAEGYSVSREKKESFPLTVTSAQKNPTAFYLCASSTYLGTVGNTIYFGEGSWLTVV.

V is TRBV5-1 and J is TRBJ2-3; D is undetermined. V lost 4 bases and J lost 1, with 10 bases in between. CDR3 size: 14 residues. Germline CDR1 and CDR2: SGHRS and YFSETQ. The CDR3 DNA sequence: TGCGCCAGCAGCGCGACACCCGGCACAGATACGCAGTATTTT. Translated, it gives CASSATPGTDTQYF.

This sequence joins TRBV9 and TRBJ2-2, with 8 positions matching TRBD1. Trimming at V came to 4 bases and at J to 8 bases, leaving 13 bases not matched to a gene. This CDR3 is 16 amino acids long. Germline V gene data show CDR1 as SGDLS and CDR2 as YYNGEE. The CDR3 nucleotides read TGTGCCAGCAGCCCCCGAGTGGGGACAGGCGGAGGGGAGCTGTTTTTT. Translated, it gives CASSPRVGTGGGELFF.